Presented here are 31 T cell receptor beta chains from one specimen sequenced in a study of T cell responses to AZD1222 COVID-19 vaccine (dated by TCRdb to the early 2020s). In the paper's terms, the time point label means: about 28 days (+/-7) after the second vaccine dose. Library generation was performed with the immunoSEQ multiplex PCR assay. The source is immuneACCESS, and TCRdb retained only in-frame sequences with V and J called. Part of the clones is not carried over; for the studies checked, unresolved V genes explain less than half of this, and the remainder is unexplained. This sample is represented by over 120,000 clones; 85% to 95% of them were singletons. The ten largest clones take up 3% to 4% of the sample. The sample in question was peripheral blood, obtained 28 days after the second AZD1222 dose. These receptors came from an adult who received the AZD1222 COVID-19 vaccine.

The gene calls are TRBV28 and TRBJ1-5; D is possibly TRBD1 (5 bases). The CDR3 runs 15 residues. The V end was cut by 4 bases, the J end by 10 bases, with 20 bases between. From germline, CDR1 is MDHEN and CDR2 SYDVKM. The CDR3 bases are TGTGCCAGCAGTTACGGTTTGGGGACCTCGGAACCCCAGCATTTT. This encodes CASSYGLGTSEPQHF.

CDR3 sequence: CASARPGILNNEQFF. The CDR3 nucleotides are TGTGCCAGCGCTCGACCCGGGATCCTAAACAATGAGCAGTTCTTC. J is TRBJ2-1 and V is TRBV7-8; D is possibly TRBD2 (5 bases). V shed 8 bases and J shed 5 bases, with 19 bases lying between them. Germline V gives CDR1 SGHVS, CDR2 FQNEAQ. The CDR3 contains 15 residues.

The chain couples TRBV27 to TRBJ2-7; D unclear. Germline V gives CDR1 MNHEY, CDR2 SMNVEV (reference sequence). Trimming stripped 6 bases from V and 1 base from J, with 10 bases between. The CDR3 length is 13 residues. CDR3 loop: CASRLKGSYEQYF. In DNA, the CDR3 is TGTGCCAGCAGACTCAAGGGTTCCTACGAGCAGTACTTC.

The gene calls are TRBV30 and TRBJ1-5, with 8 bases that match TRBD1. Germline V gene data show CDR1 as GTSNPN and CDR2 as SVGIG (reference sequence). The CDR3 runs 14 residues. The J segment lost 7 bases and the V segment lost 2 bases, leaving 7 bases of the junction unmatched. CDR3 loop: CAWSQDRVLQPQHF. CDR3 nucleotide sequence: TGTGCCTGGAGTCAGGACAGGGTCTTGCAGCCCCAGCATTTT.

This chain joins TRBV29-1 and TRBJ1-1; 8 nucleotides agree with TRBD1. The CDR3 is 13 amino acids. The V and J ends lost 5 bases and 1 base, in that order; junction bases with no gene match: 3. Germline V lookup: CDR1 SQVTM, CDR2 ANQGSEA. The CDR3 region is CSVHGTGNTEAFF. CDR3 bases: TGCAGCGTTCACGGGACAGGGAACACTGAAGCTTTCTTT.

This clone has a single count. The chain recombines TRBV28 with TRBJ2-3, with 10 bases fitting TRBD1. The CDR3 loop spans 15 amino acids. Losses at the gene ends were 6 bases for V and 1 base for J; bases not matched to a gene: 4. Germline V gives CDR1 MDHEN, CDR2 SYDVKM. The DNA for the CDR3 is TGTGCCAGCAGGTTGACAGGGGGCGGCACAGATACGCAGTATTTT. Translated, it gives CASRLTGGGTDTQYF.

The chain links TRBV5-1 to TRBJ1-2; 7 bases are a match to TRBD1. The V gene's germline CDR1 is SGHRS and CDR2 YFSETQ. This CDR3 is 13 amino acids long. V shed 4 bases and J 4 bases; nucleotides not matched to a gene: 4. The CDR3 here is CASSATGSYGYTF. Here the CDR3 DNA reads TGCGCCAGCAGCGCGACAGGGAGCTATGGCTACACCTTC.

The V and J genes are TRBV6-6 and TRBJ1-4; 7 bases are a match to TRBD1. Trimming cost V 4 bases and J 5 bases; bases outside gene matches: 7. The germline gives CDR1 MNHNY, CDR2 SVGAGI (reference sequence). CDR3 length equals 15 residues. The CDR3 nucleotides read TGTGCCAGCAGTTGGGGCTCGACAGGGAATGAAAAACTGTTTTTT. This encodes CASSWGSTGNEKLFF.

The chain carries TRBV6-5 and TRBJ2-3; no reliable D call. This CDR3 spans 13 amino acids. Trimming cost V 0 bases and J 7 bases, with 8 bases left between them. Germline V gene lookup returns CDR1 MNHEY and CDR2 SVGAGI. The CDR3 is CASSYSKLHTQYF. CDR3 nucleotides: TGTGCCAGCAGTTACTCGAAACTCCATACGCAGTATTTT.

The chain couples TRBV7-2 to TRBJ2-3, with a tentative D call TRBD2 (5 bases). CDR1 and CDR2 (germline): SGHTA, FQGNSA. The CDR3 loop spans 14 amino acids. Trimming stripped 3 bases from V and 0 bases from J, with 7 bases between. In DNA, the CDR3 is TGTGCCAGCAGCTTTGGACTTAGCACAGATACGCAGTATTTT. Translated, it gives CASSFGLSTDTQYF.

The chain links TRBV29-1 to TRBJ1-1; D remains ambiguous. CDR1 is SQVTM, CDR2 ANQGSEA, per germline. The CDR3 totals 12 residues. The V and J ends lost 7 bases and 2 bases respectively, with 11 bases between them. The CDR3: CSGGTYNTEAFF. The CDR3 coding sequence is TGCAGCGGTGGCACCTATAACACTGAAGCTTTCTTT. Filled out from reference TRBV29-1 and TRBJ1-1, the complete variable domain reads SAVISQKPSRDICQRGTSLTIQCQVDSQVTMMFWYRQQPGQSLTLIATANQGSEATYESGFVIDKFPISRPNLTFSTLTVSNMSPEDSSIYLCSGGTYNTEAFFGQGTRLTVV.

The J gene is TRBJ2-5, the V gene TRBV19; D might be TRBD1 (6 bases). Deletions cut 5 bases from V and 3 bases from J, with 16 bases between. CDR1 and CDR2 from the germline V gene are LNHDA and SQIVND (reference sequence). The CDR3 totals 15 residues. CDR3 amino acids: CASSLTGTTKETQYF. In DNA form, the CDR3 reads TGTGCCAGTAGTCTAACCGGGACAACAAAAGAGACCCAGTACTTC.

CDR3 sequence (DNA): TGTGCCAGCAGTTTAAGTCCTAACACTGAAGCTTTCTTT. Translation: CASSLSPNTEAFF. This sequence joins TRBV27 and TRBJ1-1; D gene uncertain. Per the germline V gene, CDR1 is MNHEY and CDR2 is SMNVEV (reference sequence). Trimming took off 2 bases at V and 2 bases at J, with 6 bases between the two ends. The CDR3 is 13 amino acids.

The rearrangement joins TRBV19 to TRBJ1-3; 10 bases fit TRBD1. Germline V gene data show CDR1 as LNHDA and CDR2 as SQIVND (reference sequence). The junction had 4 bases not matched to a gene; V was cut back by 10 bases and J by 4 bases. The CDR3 contains 13 residues. The CDR3 DNA reads TGTGCCATCGGGACAGGGGTAGGAAACACCATATATTTT. This translates into CAIGTGVGNTIYF.

DNA of the CDR3: TGTGCCAGCAGTTTAGGTGGGCTTACTGAGCAGTTCTTC. As protein: CASSLGGLTEQFF. The genes are TRBV28 and TRBJ2-1; D gene ambiguous. The CDR3 is made up of 13 amino acids. V was trimmed by 2 bases and J by 9 bases, leaving 11 bases between them. Germline CDR1 MDHEN, CDR2 SYDVKM. Full variable domain (rest looked up from reference TRBV28 and TRBJ2-1): DVKVTQSSRYLVKRTGEKVFLECVQDMDHENMFWYRQDPGLGLRLIYFSYDVKMKEKGDIPEGYSVSREKKERFSLILESASTNQTSMYLCASSLGGLTEQFFGPGTRLTVL.

The V and J genes are TRBV18 and TRBJ1-4; D uncertain. CDR1 KGHSH and CDR2 LQKENI come from the germline V gene. Trimming cost V 3 bases and J 3 bases, with 11 bases left between them. This CDR3 contains 15 residues. CDR3 sequence reads: CASSPTRGSNEKLFF. CDR3 nucleotides: TGTGCCAGCTCACCCACACGGGGTTCTAATGAAAAACTGTTTTTT.

CDR3 protein: CASRRAEGTEAFF. In DNA form, the CDR3 reads TGTGCCAGCAGACGGGCCGAGGGCACTGAAGCTTTCTTT. The chain couples TRBV12-3 or TRBV12-4 to TRBJ1-1, with D unclear. The CDR3 loop spans 13 amino acids. Trimming cost V 6 bases and J 4 bases, with 12 bases left between them.

The CDR3, as DNA: TGTGCCTGGAGTGTGGTTAGACGGTCGGGAGGCTACACCTTC. Its translation is CAWSVVRRSGGYTF. V is TRBV30 and J is TRBJ1-2; no firm D call. The CDR3 runs to 14 residues. The ends were cut back, 0 bases at V and 8 bases at J, with 16 bases in the middle. Germline CDR1 and CDR2: GTSNPN and SVGIG (reference sequence).

The rearrangement links TRBV27 to TRBJ1-1; D unresolved. V dropped 3 bases and J dropped 5 bases, with 10 bases sitting between them. Per the germline V gene, CDR1 is MNHEY and CDR2 is SMNVEV (reference sequence). This CDR3 contains 13 residues. DNA for the CDR3: TGTGCCAGCAGTTTGGGAGGTAGGACTGAAGCTTTCTTT. It encodes CASSLGGRTEAFF.

The rearrangement links TRBV2 to TRBJ1-2; weak D call: TRBD1 (6 bases). Trimming shortened V by 6 bases and J by 2 bases, and 10 bases separated the two germline ends. The V gene's germline CDR1 is SNHLY and CDR2 FYNNEI. This CDR3 is 13 amino acids long. The CDR3 bases are TGTGCCAGCAGCCCCGACAGGAACTATGGCTACACCTTC. This sequence encodes CASSPDRNYGYTF.

The rearrangement uses TRBV21-1 and TRBJ1-2. TRBV21-1 is reported as a pseudogene. The CDR3 has 17 amino acids. The CDR3 loop reads CASSKVQGGALNYGYTF. In DNA form, the CDR3 reads TGTGCCAGCAGCAAAGTCCAAGGAGGGGCCCTAAACTATGGCTACACCTTC.

The rearrangement uses TRBV25-1 and TRBJ1-6; D ambiguous. From germline, CDR1 is MGHDK and CDR2 SYGVNS. Trimming removed 4 bases from V and 7 bases from J, with 11 bases in between. The CDR3 totals 14 residues. CDR3 sequence: CASSGIRANSPLHF. The CDR3 coding sequence is TGTGCCAGCAGTGGGATTAGGGCGAATTCACCCCTCCACTTT.

A word on this clone: Germline is not matched at one junction end, which may reflect a read error. The rearrangement uses TRBV19 and TRBJ1-2; D not certain. This CDR3 region has 13 residues. Germline lookup yields CDR1 LNHDA and CDR2 SQIVND (reference sequence). This CDR3 is CASSIGLNSGYTF. Written as DNA, the CDR3 is TGTGCCAGTAGTATAGGCCTCAACTCTGGCTACACCTTC.

This clone was found a few times. The chain employs TRBV6-5 and TRBJ1-6; no definite D call. V lost 5 bases and J lost 8, with 16 bases in between. The V gene's germline CDR1 is MNHEY and CDR2 SVGAGI. CDR3 length equals 15 residues. DNA for the CDR3: TGTGCCAGCAGTATGCAGTTTAATACCTATTCACCCCTCCACTTT. Amino acids: CASSMQFNTYSPLHF.

The chain couples TRBV4-3 to TRBJ1-4; D ambiguous. CDR1 LGHNA and CDR2 YSLEER come from the germline V gene. The V gene lost 0 bases and the J gene lost 5 bases, with 7 bases spanning the gap. This CDR3 has 14 residues. CDR3 sequence reads: CASSQDEWNEKLFF. The CDR3, as DNA: TGCGCCAGCAGCCAAGACGAATGGAATGAAAAACTGTTTTTT.

The chain employs TRBV5-1 and TRBJ1-5; tentatively, D is TRBD1 (5 bases). Germline values: CDR1 SGHRS, CDR2 YFSETQ. This CDR3 has 15 residues. The ends were cut back, 4 bases at V and 7 bases at J, with 18 bases in the middle. This chain's CDR3 is CASSGDGSVGQPQHF. Written as DNA, the CDR3 is TGCGCCAGCAGCGGGGACGGGTCGGTTGGGCAGCCCCAGCATTTT. Complete variable domain (other parts from reference TRBV5-1 and TRBJ1-5): KAGVTQTPRYLIKTRGQQVTLSCSPISGHRSVSWYQQTPGQGLQFLFEYFSETQRNKGNFPGRFSGRQFSNSRSEMNVSTLELGDSALYLCASSGDGSVGQPQHFGDGTRLSIL.

This chain links TRBV3-1 (or the pseudogene TRBV3-2) with TRBJ2-1, with D possibly TRBD2 on 5 matching bases. Germline V gene data show CDR1 as LGHDT and CDR2 as YNNKEL (reference sequence). The CDR3 runs 15 residues. Trimming pared 3 bases from V and 12 bases from J, leaving 21 bases between. The chain's CDR3 is CASSQAGGGSHGQFF. The CDR3 region has the DNA TGTGCCAGCAGCCAGGCCGGTGGAGGTTCCCACGGGCAGTTCTTC.

The chain combines TRBV2 with TRBJ1-4; TRBD1 matches at 7 bases. Germline loops: CDR1 SNHLY, CDR2 FYNNEI. There are 15 residues in the CDR3. Trimming at V came to 4 bases and at J to 7 bases, leaving 9 bases not matched to a gene. The CDR3 loop reads CASSGETGRGEKLFF. Written as DNA, the CDR3 is TGTGCCAGCAGTGGAGAGACAGGGCGCGGTGAAAAACTGTTTTTT.

This clone has a single count. The chain has TRBV6-1 and TRBJ2-7; a weak D match, TRBD1 (6 bases). V dropped 2 bases and J dropped 0 bases, with 11 bases sitting between them. CDR3 length: 15 residues. The germline gives CDR1 MNHNS, CDR2 SASEGT. The CDR3 sequence: CASSEPGASSYEQYF. DNA of the CDR3: TGTGCCAGCAGTGAACCAGGGGCGAGCTCCTACGAGCAGTACTTC.

The rearrangement joins TRBV4-2 to TRBJ1-5; D might be TRBD1 (6 bases). CDR1 LGHNA and CDR2 YNFKEQ come from the germline V gene. Trimming cost V 4 bases and J 4 bases, with 17 bases left between them. CDR3 size: 16 residues. The CDR3 DNA reads as TGTGCCAGCAGCCCCCACGGGAAGGACAGTAATCAGCCCCAGCATTTT. Amino acid sequence: CASSPHGKDSNQPQHF.

This CDR3 reads CASRQAASATNEKLFF. CDR3 nucleotide sequence: TGTGCCAGTCGACAGGCCGCTTCTGCAACTAATGAAAAACTGTTTTTT. V and J are TRBV19 and TRBJ1-4; D is possibly TRBD1 (6 bases). CDR1 is LNHDA and CDR2 is SQIVND in the germline V gene (reference sequence). The CDR3 contains 16 residues. Trimming took 8 bases from V and 0 from J, leaving 16 bases between them.